Listed here are 22 T cell receptor beta chains from one sample, sequenced in a study of blood T cell repertoires in COVID-19. Produced via immunoSEQ multiplex PCR; TCRdb's table is partial and in-frame only. The repertoire holds tens of thousands of clones, with approximately 86% as singletons. Input material: peripheral blood. Source of these receptors: a middle-aged man with active COVID-19.

The V gene is TRBV27, the J gene TRBJ1-6; possibly TRBD1 for D (6 bases). The germline V gene encodes CDR1 MNHEY and CDR2 SMNVEV (reference sequence). Trimming removed 0 bases from V and 10 bases from J, with 19 bases in between. The CDR3 length is 17 residues. CDR3 sequence reads: CASSLSPRGGVGSPLHF. CDR3 DNA sequence: TGTGCCAGCAGTTTATCCCCTAGGGGGGGCGTAGGATCACCCCTCCACTTT.

This rearrangement joins TRBV28 to TRBJ2-2; 8 bases agree with TRBD2. The CDR3 runs to 14 residues. Germline values: CDR1 MDHEN, CDR2 SYDVKM. V lost 8 bases, J lost 4 bases, and 6 bases stayed unmatched. CDR3 region: CASDSGKSTGELFF. CDR3 nucleotides: TGTGCCAGCGATAGCGGGAAAAGCACCGGGGAGCTGTTTTTT.

The chain is built from TRBV2 and TRBJ2-2; 8 bases line up with TRBD2. The CDR3 length is 14 residues. Germline CDR1 SNHLY, CDR2 FYNNEI. V shed 5 bases, J shed 5 bases, and the junction held 4 bases outside the gene matches. In DNA form, the CDR3 reads TGTGCCAGCAGTCGCGGGGGGAGGACCGGGGAGCTGTTTTTT. It is translated as CASSRGGRTGELFF. The full variable domain, its missing parts supplied by reference TRBV2 and TRBJ2-2, is EPEVTQTPSHQVTQMGQEVILRCVPISNHLYFYWYRQILGQKVEFLVSFYNNEISEKSEIFDDQFSVERPDGSNFTLKIRSTKLEDSAMYFCASSRGGRTGELFFGEGSRLTVL.

The rearrangement joins TRBV4-3 to TRBJ2-7, with 11 bases aligning to TRBD2. Germline trimming cut 3 bases from V and 6 bases from J; bases unmatched to any gene: 7. The germline CDR1 and CDR2 sequences are LGHNA and YSLEER. The CDR3 runs 15 residues. The DNA of the CDR3 is TGCGCCAGCAGCCAGACTAGCGGGGAAAGAGGCGAGCAGTACTTC. Protein sequence: CASSQTSGERGEQYF.

The chain carries TRBV10-3 and TRBJ2-7; D may be TRBD1 (7 bases). The CDR3 spans 14 residues. V lost 9 bases to trimming and J lost 2 bases, with 17 bases between them. Germline assignment: CDR1 ENHRY and CDR2 SYGVKD. CDR3 amino acids: CAIGRQGGTYEQYF. CDR3 bases: TGTGCCATAGGAAGGCAGGGGGGAACCTACGAGCAGTACTTC.

This clone appeared once. The V and J genes are TRBV5-4 and TRBJ1-2; D is ambiguous. This CDR3 contains 12 residues. Between the trimmed V and J ends, which lost 3 bases and 5 bases, there was a span of 8 bases. Germline CDR1 reads SGHNT; CDR2 reads YYREEE (reference sequence). CDR3 sequence (DNA): TGTGCCAGCAGCTCAGGCGAGTATGGCTACACCTTC. This gives the protein CASSSGEYGYTF.

The chain is built from TRBV2 and TRBJ2-5; D is unresolved. The CDR3 has 14 residues. Germline V gene sequence: CDR1 SNHLY, CDR2 FYNNEI. Deletions cut 2 bases from V and 2 bases from J, with 9 bases between. DNA of the CDR3: TGTGCCAGCAGTGAATCTGCGTATCAAGAGACCCAGTACTTC. It codes for CASSESAYQETQYF.

J is TRBJ1-6 and V is TRBV29-1; 8 bases align to TRBD1. The germline CDR1 and CDR2 sequences are SQVTM and ANQGSEA. The CDR3 runs to 15 residues. V lost 6 bases, J lost 7 bases, and 11 bases stayed unmatched. The CDR3 region has the DNA TGCAGCGTGAGGGTGGGGACAGGCATAAATTCACCCCTCCACTTT. The encoded protein is CSVRVGTGINSPLHF.

The gene calls are TRBV18 and TRBJ1-5; D unresolved. Germline CDR1 is KGHSH and CDR2 is LQKENI. CDR3 length: 13 residues. The germline V and J ends were trimmed by 2 bases and 2 bases, with 4 bases remaining between them. CDR3 loop: CASSPTRNQPQHF. CDR3 bases: TGTGCCAGCTCACCAACACGCAATCAGCCCCAGCATTTT.

This clone has just a few counts. The chain employs TRBV5-1 and TRBJ1-2; the D gene is possibly TRBD1 (6 bases). There are 16 residues in the CDR3. The V end lost 4 bases, the J end lost 4 bases, and 20 bases lay between the germline ends. CDR1 and CDR2 from the germline V gene are SGHRS and YFSETQ. The CDR3 loop reads CASSRGQTGESYGYTF. Here the CDR3 DNA reads TGCGCCAGCAGCCGGGGTCAGACAGGAGAATCCTATGGCTACACCTTC.

The rearrangement joins TRBV11-3 to TRBJ2-3; no definite D call. V gave up 5 bases and J gave up 3 bases, with 6 bases separating them. Germline V gene sequence: CDR1 SGHNT, CDR2 YENEEA. This CDR3 contains 12 residues. CDR3 bases: TGTGCCAGCAGCATAATGACAGATACGCAGTATTTT. This gives the protein CASSIMTDTQYF.

The chain uses TRBV3-1 (or the pseudogene TRBV3-2) and TRBJ2-5; 8 bases are shared with TRBD1. Germline V gene sequence: CDR1 LGHDT, CDR2 YNNKEL (reference sequence). The V segment lost 3 bases and the J segment 7 bases; nucleotides outside the gene matches: 10. The CDR3 extends over 15 amino acids. The CDR3 DNA reads TGTGCCAGCAGCCAGACAGGGGCGGAGGGTAGGACCCAGTACTTC. Translated: CASSQTGAEGRTQYF.

The chain couples TRBV5-8 to TRBJ2-3; the match to TRBD2 covers 9 bases. V lost 1 base, J lost 3 bases, and 3 bases stayed unmatched. The CDR3 consists of 15 residues. Per germline, CDR1 SGHTS and CDR2 YDEGEE. This CDR3 reads CASSLLAGATDTQYF. The CDR3 region has the DNA TGTGCCAGCAGCTTGTTAGCGGGAGCAACAGATACGCAGTATTTT.

The V and J genes are TRBV19 and TRBJ2-2; 7 bases line up with TRBD1. The V gene's germline CDR1 is LNHDA and CDR2 SQIVND (reference sequence). This CDR3 has 14 residues. Unmatched junction bases numbered 6, after V lost 6 bases and J lost 5 bases. This CDR3 is CASRRQGNTGELFF. The CDR3 bases are TGTGCCAGTAGGCGACAGGGAAATACCGGGGAGCTGTTTTTT.

The chain recombines TRBV5-5 with TRBJ1-5; no definite D call. Germline CDR1 and CDR2: SGHKS and YYEKEE (reference sequence). Trimming stripped 0 bases from V and 3 bases from J, with 7 bases between. This CDR3 is 14 amino acids long. CDR3 DNA: TGTGCCAGCAGCTTGGCCCTCTTCAATCAGCCCCAGCATTTT. Its translation: CASSLALFNQPQHF.

This chain's CDR3 is CASSLERGGYTF. The CDR3 DNA reads TGTGCCAGCAGCTTAGAGCGCGGGGGCTACACCTTC. The chain has TRBV7-8 and TRBJ1-2; D gene uncertain. The CDR3 spans 12 residues. The germline V gene encodes CDR1 SGHVS and CDR2 FQNEAQ. Trimming removed 1 base at V and 8 bases at J, with 8 bases between. Full variable domain (rest looked up from reference TRBV7-8 and TRBJ1-2): GAGVSQSPRYKVAKRGQDVALRCDPISGHVSLFWYQQALGQGPEFLTYFQNEAQLDKSGLPSDRFFAERPEGSVSTLKIQRTQQEDSAVYLCASSLERGGYTFGSGTRLTVV.

This chain uses TRBV7-8 with TRBJ2-1; D perhaps matches TRBD2 (7 bases). Trimming removed 5 bases at V and 3 bases at J, with 17 bases between. The CDR3 contains 16 residues. Germline loops: CDR1 SGHVS, CDR2 FQNEAQ. CDR3 nucleotides: TGTGCCAGCAGCCCAAGGGAGGGGGGCAGCTACAATGAGCAGTTCTTC. Amino acids: CASSPREGGSYNEQFF.

The CDR3 spells CASSLVGQGAPGYTF. CDR3 DNA sequence: TGCGCCAGCAGCTTGGTGGGCCAGGGGGCGCCCGGCTACACCTTC. V is TRBV5-1 and J is TRBJ1-2; TRBD1 aligns across 8 bases. Germline assignment: CDR1 SGHRS and CDR2 YFSETQ. V lost 0 bases to trimming and J lost 8 bases; unmatched junction nucleotides: 9. CDR3 length: 15 residues.

This rearrangement joins TRBV6-1 to TRBJ1-5; 10 positions agree with TRBD1. Germline-derived CDR1 and CDR2 are MNHNS and SASEGT. V dropped 3 bases and J dropped 3; count of bases not matched to a gene: 2. The CDR3 is made up of 15 amino acids. DNA for the CDR3: TGTGCCAGCAGTGAGACAGGGGGCTTCAATCAGCCCCAGCATTTT. This translates into CASSETGGFNQPQHF.

This chain links TRBV6-2 or TRBV6-3 with TRBJ2-3; the D is unclear. This CDR3 has 14 amino acids. Germline V lookup: CDR1 MNHEY, CDR2 SVGEGT. The V gene lost 0 bases and the J gene lost 4 bases, with 8 bases spanning the gap. CDR3 in DNA: TGTGCCAGCAGTTACTCGAGGTCACCAGATACGCAGTATTTT. It yields the protein CASSYSRSPDTQYF.

The chain recombines TRBV9 with TRBJ1-1, with D maybe TRBD1 (5 bases). The germline V gene encodes CDR1 SGDLS and CDR2 YYNGEE. Trimming removed 1 base at V and 1 base at J, with 8 bases between. CDR3 size: 14 residues. The CDR3 DNA reads TGTGCCAGCAGCGTACGGACAACGAACACTGAAGCTTTCTTT. Its protein product is CASSVRTTNTEAFF.

The CDR3 DNA reads TGTGCCACCAGCAGAGAGATCCCGGGACAGGGTGGTAATACGCAGTATTTT. It is translated as CATSREIPGQGGNTQYF. The chain links TRBV15 to TRBJ2-3; TRBD1 aligns across 9 bases. Trimming removed 0 bases from V and 7 bases from J; junction bases left unmatched: 11. The CDR3 has 17 residues. CDR1 and CDR2 (germline): LNHNV, YYDKDF (reference sequence).